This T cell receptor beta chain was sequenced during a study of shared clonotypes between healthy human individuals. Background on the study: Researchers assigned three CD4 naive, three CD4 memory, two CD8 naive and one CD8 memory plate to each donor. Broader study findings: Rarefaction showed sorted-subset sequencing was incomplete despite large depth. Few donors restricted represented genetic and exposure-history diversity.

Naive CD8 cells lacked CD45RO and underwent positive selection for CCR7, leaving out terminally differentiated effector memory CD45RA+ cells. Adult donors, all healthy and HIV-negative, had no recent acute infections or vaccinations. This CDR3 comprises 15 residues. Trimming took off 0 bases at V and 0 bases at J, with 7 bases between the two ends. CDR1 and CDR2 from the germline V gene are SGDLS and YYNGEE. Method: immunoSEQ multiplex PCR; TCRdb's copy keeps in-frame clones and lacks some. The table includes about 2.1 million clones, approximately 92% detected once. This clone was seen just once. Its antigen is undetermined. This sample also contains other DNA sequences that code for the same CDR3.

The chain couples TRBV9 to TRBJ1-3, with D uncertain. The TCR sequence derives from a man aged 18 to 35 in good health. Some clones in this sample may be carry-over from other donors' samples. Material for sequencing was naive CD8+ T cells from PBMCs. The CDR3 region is CASSVDGSSGNTIYF. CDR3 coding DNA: TGTGCCAGCAGCGTAGATGGGAGCTCTGGAAACACCATATATTTT.